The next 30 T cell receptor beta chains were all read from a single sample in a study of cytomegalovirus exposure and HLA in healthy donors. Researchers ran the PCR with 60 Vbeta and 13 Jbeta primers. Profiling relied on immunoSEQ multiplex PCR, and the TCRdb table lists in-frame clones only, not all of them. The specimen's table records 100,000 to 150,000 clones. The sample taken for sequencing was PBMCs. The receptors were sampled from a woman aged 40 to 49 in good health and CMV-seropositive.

The CDR3 DNA reads as TGTGCCAGCAGCTTAGTTTCAGGGTCTCAAGAGACCCAGTACTTC. Translated, it gives CASSLVSGSQETQYF. V usage is TRBV7-3 and J usage is TRBJ2-5; tentative D call: TRBD1 (5 bases). The V end lost 2 bases, the J end lost 2 bases, and 12 bases lay between the germline ends. CDR1 is SGHTA, CDR2 FQGTGA, per germline. This CDR3 has 15 residues.

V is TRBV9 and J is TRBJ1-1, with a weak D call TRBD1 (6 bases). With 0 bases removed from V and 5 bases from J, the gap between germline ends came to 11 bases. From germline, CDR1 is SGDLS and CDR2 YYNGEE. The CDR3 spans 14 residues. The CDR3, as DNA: TGTGCCAGCAGCGTAGGGGGGCGCGTGACTGAAGCTTTCTTT. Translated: CASSVGGRVTEAFF.

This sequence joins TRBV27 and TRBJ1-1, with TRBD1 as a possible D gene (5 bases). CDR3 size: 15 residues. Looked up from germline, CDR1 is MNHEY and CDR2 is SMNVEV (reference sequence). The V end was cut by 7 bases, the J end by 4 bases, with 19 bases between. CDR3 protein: CASIGANVGGTEAFF. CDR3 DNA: TGTGCCAGCATTGGAGCTAATGTCGGGGGCACTGAAGCTTTCTTT.

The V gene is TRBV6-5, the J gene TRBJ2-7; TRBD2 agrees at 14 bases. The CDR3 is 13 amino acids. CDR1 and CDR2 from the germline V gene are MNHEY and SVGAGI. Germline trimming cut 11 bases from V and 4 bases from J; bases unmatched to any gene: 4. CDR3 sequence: CAPGTSGSYEQYF. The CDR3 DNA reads TGTGCCCCCGGGACTAGCGGGAGTTACGAGCAGTACTTC.

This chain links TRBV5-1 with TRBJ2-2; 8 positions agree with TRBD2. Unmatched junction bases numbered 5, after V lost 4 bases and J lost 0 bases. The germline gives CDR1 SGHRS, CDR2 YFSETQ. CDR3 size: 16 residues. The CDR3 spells CASSPKLAANTGELFF. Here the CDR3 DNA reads TGCGCCAGCAGCCCAAAACTAGCGGCGAACACCGGGGAGCTGTTTTTT.

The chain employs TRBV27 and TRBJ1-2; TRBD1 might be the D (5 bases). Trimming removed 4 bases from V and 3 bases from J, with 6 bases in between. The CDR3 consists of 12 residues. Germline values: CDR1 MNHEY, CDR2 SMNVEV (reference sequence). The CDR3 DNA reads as TGTGCCAGCAGTTCGGGGGACTATGGCTACACCTTC. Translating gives CASSSGDYGYTF.

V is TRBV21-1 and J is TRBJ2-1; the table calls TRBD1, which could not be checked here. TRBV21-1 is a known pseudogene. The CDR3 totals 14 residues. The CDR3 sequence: CASSKGRGWDEQFF. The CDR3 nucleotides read TGTGCCAGCAGCAAAGGCAGGGGATGGGATGAGCAGTTCTTC.

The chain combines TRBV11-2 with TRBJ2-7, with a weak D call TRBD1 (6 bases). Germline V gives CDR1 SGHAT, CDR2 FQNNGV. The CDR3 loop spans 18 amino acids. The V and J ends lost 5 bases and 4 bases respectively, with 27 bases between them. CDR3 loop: CASSRINFGQLVNYEQYF. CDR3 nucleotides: TGTGCCAGCAGCCGAATAAACTTCGGACAGTTAGTTAATTACGAGCAGTACTTC.

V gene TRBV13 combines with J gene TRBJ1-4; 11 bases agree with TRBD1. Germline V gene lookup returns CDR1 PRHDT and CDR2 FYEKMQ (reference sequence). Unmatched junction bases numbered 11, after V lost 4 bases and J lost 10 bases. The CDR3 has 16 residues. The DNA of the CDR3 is TGTGCCAGCAGCTCCCCCGAGGACAGGGGGCAGAGAAAACTGTTTTTT. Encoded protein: CASSSPEDRGQRKLFF.

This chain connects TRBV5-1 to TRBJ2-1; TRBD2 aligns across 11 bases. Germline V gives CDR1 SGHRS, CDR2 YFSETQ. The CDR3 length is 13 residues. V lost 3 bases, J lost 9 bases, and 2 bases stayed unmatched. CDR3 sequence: CASSSGTSGEQFF. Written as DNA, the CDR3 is TGCGCCAGCAGCTCCGGGACTAGCGGTGAGCAGTTCTTC.

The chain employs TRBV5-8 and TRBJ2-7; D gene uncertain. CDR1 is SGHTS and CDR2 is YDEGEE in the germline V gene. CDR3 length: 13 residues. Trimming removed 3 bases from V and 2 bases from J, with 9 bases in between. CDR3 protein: CASSSAAAYEQYF. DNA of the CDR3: TGTGCCAGCAGCTCGGCGGCAGCCTACGAGCAGTACTTC. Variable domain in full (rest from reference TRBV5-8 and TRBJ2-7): EAGVTQSPTHLIKTRGQQATLRCSPISGHTSVYWYQQALGLGLQFLLWYDEGEERNRGNFPPRFSGRQFPNYSSELNVNALELEDSALYLCASSSAAAYEQYFGPGTRLTVT.

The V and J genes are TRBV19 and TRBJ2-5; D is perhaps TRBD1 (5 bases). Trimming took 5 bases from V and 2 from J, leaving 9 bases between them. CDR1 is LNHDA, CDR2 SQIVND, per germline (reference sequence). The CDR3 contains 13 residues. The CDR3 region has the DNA TGTGCCAGTAGTCCACAGGATCAAGAGACCCAGTACTTC. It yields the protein CASSPQDQETQYF.

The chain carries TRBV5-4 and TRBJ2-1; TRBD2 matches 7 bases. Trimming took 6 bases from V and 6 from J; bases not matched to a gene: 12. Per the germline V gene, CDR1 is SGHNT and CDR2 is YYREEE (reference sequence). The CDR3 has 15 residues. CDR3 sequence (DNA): TGTGCCAGCAACGCCCGGGAGGATCCGGCCAATGAGCAGTTCTTC. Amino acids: CASNAREDPANEQFF.

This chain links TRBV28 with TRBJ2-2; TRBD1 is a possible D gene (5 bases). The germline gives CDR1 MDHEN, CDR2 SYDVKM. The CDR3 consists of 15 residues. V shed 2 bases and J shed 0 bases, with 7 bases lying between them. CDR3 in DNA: TGTGCCAGCAGTTTAAAGGGGTCGAACACCGGGGAGCTGTTTTTT. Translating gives CASSLKGSNTGELFF. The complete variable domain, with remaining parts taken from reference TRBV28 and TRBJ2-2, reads DVKVTQSSRYLVKRTGEKVFLECVQDMDHENMFWYRQDPGLGLRLIYFSYDVKMKEKGDIPEGYSVSREKKERFSLILESASTNQTSMYLCASSLKGSNTGELFFGEGSRLTVL.

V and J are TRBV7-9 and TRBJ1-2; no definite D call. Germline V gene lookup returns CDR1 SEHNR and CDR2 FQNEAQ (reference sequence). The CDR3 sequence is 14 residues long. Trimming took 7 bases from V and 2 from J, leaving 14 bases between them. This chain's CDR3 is CASTDPGRNYGYTF. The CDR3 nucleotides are TGTGCCAGCACCGACCCGGGGAGAAACTATGGCTACACCTTC.

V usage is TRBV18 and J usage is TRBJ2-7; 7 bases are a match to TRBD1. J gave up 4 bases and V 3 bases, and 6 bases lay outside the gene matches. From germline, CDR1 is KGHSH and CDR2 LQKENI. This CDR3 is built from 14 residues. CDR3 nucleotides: TGTGCCAGCTCACCCAGGACAGGAGCTTACGAGCAGTACTTC. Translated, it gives CASSPRTGAYEQYF.

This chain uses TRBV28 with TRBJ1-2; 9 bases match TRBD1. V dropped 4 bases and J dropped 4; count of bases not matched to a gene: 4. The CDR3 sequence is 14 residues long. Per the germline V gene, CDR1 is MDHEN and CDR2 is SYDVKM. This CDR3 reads CASSYRGPGYGYTF. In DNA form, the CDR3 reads TGTGCCAGCAGTTACAGGGGGCCAGGCTATGGCTACACCTTC.

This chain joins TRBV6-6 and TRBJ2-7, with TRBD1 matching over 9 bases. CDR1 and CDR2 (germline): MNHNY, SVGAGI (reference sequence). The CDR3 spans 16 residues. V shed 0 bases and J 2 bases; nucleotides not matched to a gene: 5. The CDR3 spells CASSYSGQGHTYEQYF. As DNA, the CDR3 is TGTGCCAGCAGTTACTCGGGACAGGGTCATACCTACGAGCAGTACTTC.

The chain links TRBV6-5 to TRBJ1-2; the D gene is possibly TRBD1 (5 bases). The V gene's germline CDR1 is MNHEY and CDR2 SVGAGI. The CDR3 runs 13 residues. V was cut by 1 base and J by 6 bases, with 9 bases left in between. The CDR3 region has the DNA TGTGCCAGCAGTTACTTCTCGGGGGATGGCTACACCTTC. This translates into CASSYFSGDGYTF.

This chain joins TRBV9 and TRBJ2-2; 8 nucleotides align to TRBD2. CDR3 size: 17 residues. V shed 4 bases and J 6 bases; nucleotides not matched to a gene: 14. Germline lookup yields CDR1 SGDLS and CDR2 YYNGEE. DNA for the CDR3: TGTGCCAGCAGCCCTTCGGGGGTAGCGGGAATCCCCGGGGAGCTGTTTTTT. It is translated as CASSPSGVAGIPGELFF.

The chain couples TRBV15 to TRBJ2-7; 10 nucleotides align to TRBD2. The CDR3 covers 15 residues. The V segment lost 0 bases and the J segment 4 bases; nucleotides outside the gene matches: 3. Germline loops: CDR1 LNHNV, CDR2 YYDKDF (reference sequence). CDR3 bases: TGTGCCACCAGCAGAGAACTAGCGGGAAGGTACGAGCAGTACTTC. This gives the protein CATSRELAGRYEQYF.

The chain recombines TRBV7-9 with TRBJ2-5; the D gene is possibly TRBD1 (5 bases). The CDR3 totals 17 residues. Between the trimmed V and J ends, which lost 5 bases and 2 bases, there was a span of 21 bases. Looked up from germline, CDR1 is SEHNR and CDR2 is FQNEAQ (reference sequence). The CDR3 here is CASSLDSWGPRQETQYF. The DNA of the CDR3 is TGTGCCAGCAGCCTAGATTCTTGGGGCCCCCGTCAAGAGACCCAGTACTTC.

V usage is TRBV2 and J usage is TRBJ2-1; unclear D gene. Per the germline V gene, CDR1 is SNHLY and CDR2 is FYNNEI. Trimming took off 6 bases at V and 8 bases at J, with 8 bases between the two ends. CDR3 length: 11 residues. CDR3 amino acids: CASRAYDEQFF. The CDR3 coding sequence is TGTGCCAGCAGGGCATACGATGAGCAGTTCTTC.

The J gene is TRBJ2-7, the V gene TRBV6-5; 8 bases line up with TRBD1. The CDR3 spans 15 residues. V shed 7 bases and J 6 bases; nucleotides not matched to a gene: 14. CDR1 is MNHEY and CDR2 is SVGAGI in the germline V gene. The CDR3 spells CASNPRTGNSVEQYF. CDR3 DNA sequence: TGTGCCAGCAATCCAAGGACAGGGAATTCGGTCGAGCAGTACTTC.

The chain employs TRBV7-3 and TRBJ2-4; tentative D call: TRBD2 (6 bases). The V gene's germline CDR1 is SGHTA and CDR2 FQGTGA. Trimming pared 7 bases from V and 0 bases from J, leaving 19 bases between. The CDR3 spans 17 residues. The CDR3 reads CASTLSGSRVAKNIQYF. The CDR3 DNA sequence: TGTGCCAGCACCCTTAGCGGCAGCAGGGTAGCCAAAAACATTCAGTACTTC.

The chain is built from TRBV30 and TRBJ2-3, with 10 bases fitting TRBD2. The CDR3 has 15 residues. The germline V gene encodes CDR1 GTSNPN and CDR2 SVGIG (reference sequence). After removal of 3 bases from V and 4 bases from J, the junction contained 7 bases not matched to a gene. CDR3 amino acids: CAWRGAGGGADTQYF. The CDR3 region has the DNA TGTGCCTGGAGAGGAGCGGGAGGGGGAGCAGATACGCAGTATTTT.

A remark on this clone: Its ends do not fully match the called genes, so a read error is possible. In DNA form, the CDR3 reads TGTGCCAGCAGCTTGGAAAGACAGGGGGCACGGTTC. Its translation: CASSLERQGARF. The chain recombines TRBV5-4 with TRBJ2-4, with TRBD1 matching 10 bases. The CDR3 is 12 residues long. Germline V CDR1 and CDR2: SGHNT, YYREEE (reference sequence).

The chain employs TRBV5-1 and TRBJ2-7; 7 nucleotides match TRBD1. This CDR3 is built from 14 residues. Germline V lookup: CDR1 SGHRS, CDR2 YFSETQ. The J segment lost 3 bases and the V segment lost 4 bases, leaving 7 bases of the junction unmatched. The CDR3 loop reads CASSIVTGVYEQYF. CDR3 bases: TGCGCCAGCAGCATCGTAACAGGGGTCTACGAGCAGTACTTC.

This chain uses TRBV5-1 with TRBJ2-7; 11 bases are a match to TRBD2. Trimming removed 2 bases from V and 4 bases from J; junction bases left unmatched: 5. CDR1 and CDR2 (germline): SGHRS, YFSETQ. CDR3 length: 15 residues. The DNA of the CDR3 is TGCGCCAGCAGCTTTACTAGCGGGGGCCGATACGAGCAGTACTTC. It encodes CASSFTSGGRYEQYF.

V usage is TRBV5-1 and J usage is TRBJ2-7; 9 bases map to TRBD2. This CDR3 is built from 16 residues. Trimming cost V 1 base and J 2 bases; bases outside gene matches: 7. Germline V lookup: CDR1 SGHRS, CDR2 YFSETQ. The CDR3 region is CASSLSPSGNPYEQYF. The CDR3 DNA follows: TGCGCCAGCAGCTTGTCCCCTAGCGGGAACCCCTACGAGCAGTACTTC. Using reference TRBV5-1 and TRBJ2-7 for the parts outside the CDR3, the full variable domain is KAGVTQTPRYLIKTRGQQVTLSCSPISGHRSVSWYQQTPGQGLQFLFEYFSETQRNKGNFPGRFSGRQFSNSRSEMNVSTLELGDSALYLCASSLSPSGNPYEQYFGPGTRLTVT.